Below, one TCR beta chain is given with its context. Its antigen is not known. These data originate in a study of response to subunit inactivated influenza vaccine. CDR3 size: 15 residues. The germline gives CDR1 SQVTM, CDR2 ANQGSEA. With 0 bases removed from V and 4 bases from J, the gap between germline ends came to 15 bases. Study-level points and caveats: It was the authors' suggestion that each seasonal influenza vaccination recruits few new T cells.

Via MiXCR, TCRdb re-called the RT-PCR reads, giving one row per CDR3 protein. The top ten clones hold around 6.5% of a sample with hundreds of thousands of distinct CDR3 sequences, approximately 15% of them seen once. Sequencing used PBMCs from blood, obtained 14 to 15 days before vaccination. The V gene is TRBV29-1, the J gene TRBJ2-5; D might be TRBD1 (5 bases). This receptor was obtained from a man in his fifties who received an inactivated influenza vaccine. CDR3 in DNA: TGCAGCGTTGAAGATCGGTTCAGGGTGCGAGAGACCCAGTACTTC. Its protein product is CSVEDRFRVRETQYF.